The text below deals with one T cell receptor beta chain. This record belongs to a study of blood T cell repertoires in COVID-19. Some clones are missing from TCRdb's copy, which holds only in-frame ones; the method was immunoSEQ multiplex PCR. This sample yields over 400,000 clones, of which less than 90% are seen a single time; roughly 8% belongs to the top ten. Germline lookup yields CDR1 SGHRS and CDR2 YFSETQ. The CDR3 length is 13 residues. V lost 2 bases and J 6 bases, leaving 8 bases between the germline ends. This receptor was taken from a woman between 55 and 75 years old who had recovered from COVID-19. What was sequenced was PBMCs or T cells enriched from blood (not recorded which). The gene calls are TRBV5-1 and TRBJ2-2; D possibly corresponds to TRBD2 (6 bases). CDR3 sequence reads: CASSFSGAGELFF. The CDR3, as DNA: TGCGCCAGCAGCTTTTCGGGAGCCGGGGAGCTGTTTTTT.